Listed below are T cell receptor beta chains from one sample, sequenced in a study of cytomegalovirus exposure and HLA in healthy donors. Clones were sequenced by immunoSEQ multiplex PCR, and TCRdb holds only the in-frame ones, with some missing. Its table records 100,000 to 150,000 clones. Sample: PBMCs. These receptors were taken from a middle-aged woman in good health and CMV-seropositive. The CDR3 runs from the conserved cysteine through the conserved F or W. The order of the fields is V gene, J gene, D gene, CDR3 DNA, CDR3 protein. D genes are given only for firm matches.

V gene: TRBV4-1; J gene: TRBJ2-1; D gene: .; CDR3 DNA: TGCGCCAGCAGCCGAACAGGCAATGAGCAGTTCTTC; CDR3 protein: CASSRTGNEQFF
V gene: TRBV18; J gene: TRBJ2-7; D gene: .; CDR3 DNA: TGTGCCAGCTCACCACCCGCGGTTCTCGAGCAGTACTTC; CDR3 protein: CASSPPAVLEQYF
V gene: TRBV28; J gene: TRBJ1-5; D gene: .; CDR3 DNA: TGTGCCAGCAGTCCCACGGGGGGAAGTCAGCCCCAGCATTTT; CDR3 protein: CASSPTGGSQPQHF
V gene: TRBV7-9; J gene: TRBJ2-7; D gene: TRBD1; CDR3 DNA: TGTGCCAGCAGCGGGCAGGGGGCTGGGGAGCAGTACTTC; CDR3 protein: CASSGQGAGEQYF
V gene: TRBV28; J gene: TRBJ2-5; D gene: TRBD1; CDR3 DNA: TGTGCCAGCAGCACGACAGGGCTGGAGACCCAGTACTTC; CDR3 protein: CASSTTGLETQYF
V gene: TRBV10-3; J gene: TRBJ2-3; D gene: TRBD2; CDR3 DNA: TGTGCCATCGGTGGGGGCGGGAGGCCCACAGATACGCAGTATTTT; CDR3 protein: CAIGGGGRPTDTQYF
V gene: TRBV9; J gene: TRBJ2-2; D gene: TRBD2; CDR3 DNA: TGTGCCAGCAGCGTAGTACTAGCGGACGGGGAGCTGTTTTTT; CDR3 protein: CASSVVLADGELFF
V gene: TRBV7-3; J gene: TRBJ2-1; D gene: TRBD2; CDR3 DNA: TGTGCCAGCAGCTTCTCCGGGACTAGCGGCCCCTACAATGAGCAGTTCTTC; CDR3 protein: CASSFSGTSGPYNEQFF
V gene: TRBV4-1; J gene: TRBJ2-7; D gene: .; CDR3 DNA: TGCGCCAGCAGCCAGGTTCTCGGGAGCTCCTCCTACGAGCAGTACTTC; CDR3 protein: CASSQVLGSSSYEQYF
V gene: TRBV25-1; J gene: TRBJ1-5; D gene: TRBD1; CDR3 DNA: TGTGCCAGCAGCAGGGGACAGGGGAATCAGCCCCAGCATTTT; CDR3 protein: CASSRGQGNQPQHF
V gene: TRBV7-2; J gene: TRBJ2-2; D gene: .; CDR3 DNA: TGTGCCAGCAGCTTCCAGGGGTTAGGGACCGGGGAGCTGTTTTTT; CDR3 protein: CASSFQGLGTGELFF
V gene: TRBV2; J gene: TRBJ1-4; D gene: .; CDR3 DNA: TGTGCCAGCAGTGGGGGCGGCGGATCCAATGAAAAACTGTTTTTT; CDR3 protein: CASSGGGGSNEKLFF
V gene: TRBV30; J gene: TRBJ1-1; D gene: .; CDR3 DNA: TGTGCCTGGAGTCAGTACATGAACACTGAAGCTTTCTTT; CDR3 protein: CAWSQYMNTEAFF
V gene: TRBV5-4; J gene: TRBJ2-1; D gene: TRBD2; CDR3 DNA: TGTGCCAGCAGCCAAAAAAGGACTAGCGGTAACAATGAGCAGTTCTTC; CDR3 protein: CASSQKRTSGNNEQFF
V gene: TRBV5-1; J gene: TRBJ2-3; D gene: TRBD2; CDR3 DNA: TGCGCCAGCAGCTTGGCACCTAGCGGGAGAGCCGCAGATACGCAGTATTTT; CDR3 protein: CASSLAPSGRAADTQYF
V gene: TRBV29-1; J gene: TRBJ2-1; D gene: TRBD2; CDR3 DNA: TGCAGCGTTGGGGCTAGCGGGAGACAGAATGAGCAGTTCTTC; CDR3 protein: CSVGASGRQNEQFF
V gene: TRBV4-3; J gene: TRBJ1-4; D gene: TRBD1; CDR3 DNA: TGCGCCAGCAGCCAAGAATGGCTGACAGGGGCTAATGAAAAACTGTTTTTT; CDR3 protein: CASSQEWLTGANEKLFF
V gene: TRBV7-9; J gene: TRBJ2-7; D gene: .; CDR3 DNA: TGTGCCACCTCCCAAACGAATTGGAGTCTCTACGAGCAGTACTTC; CDR3 protein: CATSQTNWSLYEQYF
V gene: TRBV2; J gene: TRBJ2-7; D gene: .; CDR3 DNA: TGTGCCAGCAGAGATACAGGGGAGGCCTACGAGCAGTACTTC; CDR3 protein: CASRDTGEAYEQYF
V gene: TRBV27; J gene: TRBJ1-6; D gene: .; CDR3 DNA: TGTGCCAGCAGTTTGGGCCGATCACCCCTCCACTTT; CDR3 protein: CASSLGRSPLHF
V gene: TRBV19; J gene: TRBJ2-7; D gene: TRBD1; CDR3 DNA: TGTGCCAGTACAGGACAGGGATCCCACGAGCAGTACTTC; CDR3 protein: CASTGQGSHEQYF
V gene: TRBV7-9; J gene: TRBJ1-5; D gene: .; CDR3 DNA: TGTGCCAGCAGCTTAGGGACAGGCAATCAGCCCCAGCATTTT; CDR3 protein: CASSLGTGNQPQHF
V gene: TRBV15; J gene: TRBJ2-1; D gene: TRBD2; CDR3 DNA: TGTGCCACCAGCAGCCCCCCCGGCGGGAGGGCGATCAATGAGCAGTTCTTC; CDR3 protein: CATSSPPGGRAINEQFF
V gene: TRBV5-4; J gene: TRBJ2-3; D gene: .; CDR3 DNA: TGTGCCAGCACCCCCCAGGGACAAAGGGATACGCAGTATTTT; CDR3 protein: CASTPQGQRDTQYF
V gene: TRBV5-1; J gene: TRBJ2-3; D gene: .; CDR3 DNA: TGCGCCAGCAGCTGGCGGGACTCCACAGATACGCAGTATTTT; CDR3 protein: CASSWRDSTDTQYF
V gene: TRBV6-1; J gene: TRBJ2-1; D gene: TRBD2; CDR3 DNA: TGTGCCAGCAGCAAGGGACTAGCGGACAATGAGCAGTTCTTC; CDR3 protein: CASSKGLADNEQFF
V gene: TRBV27; J gene: TRBJ2-5; D gene: TRBD2; CDR3 DNA: TGTGCCAGCAGTTTATCGTTGGTCCCGACTAGCGGCCAGTACTTC; CDR3 protein: CASSLSLVPTSGQYF
V gene: TRBV29-1; J gene: TRBJ2-5; D gene: TRBD1; CDR3 DNA: TGCAGCGTCGAGAGGGACAGGCAAGAGACCCAGTACTTC; CDR3 protein: CSVERDRQETQYF
V gene: TRBV5-1; J gene: TRBJ1-4; D gene: .; CDR3 DNA: TGCGCCAGCAGCTTGGGACAGTCTAATGAAAAACTGTTTTTT; CDR3 protein: CASSLGQSNEKLFF
V gene: TRBV7-9; J gene: TRBJ2-1; D gene: .; CDR3 DNA: TGTGCCAGCAGCTTAGGGGCCTCGGGAACCTACAATGAGCAGTTCTTC; CDR3 protein: CASSLGASGTYNEQFF
V gene: TRBV5-6; J gene: TRBJ1-5; D gene: .; CDR3 DNA: TGTGCCAGCAGCTTGTCGGCGTGGGGCGAGTATCAGCCCCAGCATTTT; CDR3 protein: CASSLSAWGEYQPQHF
V gene: TRBV2; J gene: TRBJ1-1; D gene: .; CDR3 DNA: TGTGCCAGCAACGGTTGGAACACTGAAGCTTTCTTT; CDR3 protein: CASNGWNTEAFF
V gene: TRBV2; J gene: TRBJ2-7; D gene: TRBD2; CDR3 DNA: TGTGCCAGCAGTGACGTGACTAGCGGGCAAACCTACGAGCAGTACTTC; CDR3 protein: CASSDVTSGQTYEQYF
V gene: TRBV5-1; J gene: TRBJ2-1; D gene: TRBD2; CDR3 DNA: TGCGCCAGCAGCTTATTGGGGAATAGCGGGAGGAATGGGTACAACGAGCAGTTCTTC; CDR3 protein: CASSLLGNSGRNGYNEQFF
V gene: TRBV28; J gene: TRBJ1-2; D gene: .; CDR3 DNA: TGTGCCAGCAACTCCTTTAACTATGGCTACACCTTC; CDR3 protein: CASNSFNYGYTF
V gene: TRBV2; J gene: TRBJ2-6; D gene: TRBD2; CDR3 DNA: TGTGCCAGCAGTCTTTCTGGGGGGGACTCTGGGGCCAACGTCCTGACTTTC; CDR3 protein: CASSLSGGDSGANVLTF
V gene: TRBV28; J gene: TRBJ1-4; D gene: TRBD1; CDR3 DNA: TGTGCCAGCAGTTCGGACAGGCTAGATGAAAAACTGTTTTTT; CDR3 protein: CASSSDRLDEKLFF
V gene: TRBV2; J gene: TRBJ1-3; D gene: .; CDR3 DNA: TGTGCCAGCAGTGAAGTTCCGGGCTCTGGAAACACCATATATTTT; CDR3 protein: CASSEVPGSGNTIYF
V gene: TRBV19; J gene: TRBJ1-5; D gene: .; CDR3 DNA: TGTGCCACCCTAAATCGCGCCGGTCAGCCCCAGCATTTT; CDR3 protein: CATLNRAGQPQHF
V gene: TRBV4-1; J gene: TRBJ2-7; D gene: TRBD1; CDR3 DNA: TGCGCCAGCAGCCCTCGAGGGGGGCGGACAGGGGCCTACGAGCAGTACTTC; CDR3 protein: CASSPRGGRTGAYEQYF
V gene: TRBV7-9; J gene: TRBJ1-1; D gene: .; CDR3 DNA: TGTGCCAGCAGCTTAGCGCGGGTGAACACTGAAGCTTTCTTT; CDR3 protein: CASSLARVNTEAFF
V gene: TRBV6-5; J gene: TRBJ2-5; D gene: .; CDR3 DNA: TGTGCCAGCACACAGGGTGGGATCCAGTACTTC; CDR3 protein: CASTQGGIQYF
V gene: TRBV5-1; J gene: TRBJ2-1; D gene: .; CDR3 DNA: TGCGCCAGCAGCTTGTGGGGCAGTATCGATGAGCAGTTCTTC; CDR3 protein: CASSLWGSIDEQFF
V gene: TRBV28; J gene: TRBJ2-5; D gene: TRBD1; CDR3 DNA: TGTGCCAGCAGTTGGACAGGGGGAAAAGAGACCCAGTACTTC; CDR3 protein: CASSWTGGKETQYF
V gene: TRBV11-2; J gene: TRBJ1-4; D gene: TRBD1; CDR3 DNA: TGTGCCAGCAGCCTAGACAGGGTCTCAACTAATGAAAAACTGTTTTTT; CDR3 protein: CASSLDRVSTNEKLFF
V gene: TRBV18; J gene: TRBJ1-1; D gene: .; CDR3 DNA: TGTGCCAGCTCCGTTTCTCCGGACACTGAAGCTTTCTTT; CDR3 protein: CASSVSPDTEAFF
V gene: TRBV28; J gene: TRBJ1-4; D gene: .; CDR3 DNA: TGTGCCAGCAAAATCTTCGGACAGACTAATGAAAAACTGTTTTTT; CDR3 protein: CASKIFGQTNEKLFF
V gene: TRBV10-2; J gene: TRBJ1-2; D gene: .; CDR3 DNA: TGCGCCAGCAGTGAAGGCGGAACCTATGGCTACACCTTC; CDR3 protein: CASSEGGTYGYTF
V gene: TRBV7-2; J gene: TRBJ2-1; D gene: .; CDR3 DNA: TGTGCCAGCAGCTTAGCGGGAGGCGCCTACAATGAGCAGTTCTTC; CDR3 protein: CASSLAGGAYNEQFF
V gene: TRBV28; J gene: TRBJ2-7; D gene: .; CDR3 DNA: TGTGCCAGCAGTTTATGGGGGGCGCAGGAAGGCGAGCAGTACTTC; CDR3 protein: CASSLWGAQEGEQYF
V gene: TRBV9; J gene: TRBJ1-3; D gene: .; CDR3 DNA: TGTGCCAGCAGCGTATTGAACATCCACTCTGGAAACACCATATATTTT; CDR3 protein: CASSVLNIHSGNTIYF